Listed below are T cell receptor beta chains from one sample, sequenced in a study of blood T cell repertoires in COVID-19. Only in-frame clones appear in the TCRdb table, and some are missing; sequencing was by immunoSEQ multiplex PCR. The sample includes roughly 260,000 clones, roughly 88% of them seen just once. Material: PBMCs or T cells enriched from blood (not recorded which). These receptors were obtained from a woman aged 45-65 years who had recovered from COVID-19. Each CDR3 is given with its conserved first and last residue. Each record gives: D gene, J gene, V gene, clone size, CDR3 protein, CDR3 DNA. The D gene is left open where the match is weak. Clone size is given for some rows only: seen once, a few or many times, or a class if the clone is expanded.

D gene: TRBD1; J gene: TRBJ2-7; V gene: TRBV3-1/TRBV3-2; clone size: -; CDR3 protein: CASSQGTGGYRLSYEQYF; CDR3 DNA: TGTGCCAGCAGCCAAGGTACAGGGGGCTATAGACTCTCCTACGAGCAGTACTTC
D gene: TRBD2; J gene: TRBJ2-1; V gene: TRBV4-2; clone size: -; CDR3 protein: CASSRRILADITYNEQFF; CDR3 DNA: TGTGCCAGCAGCCGAAGAATACTAGCGGACATAACCTACAATGAGCAGTTCTTC
D gene: TRBD1; J gene: TRBJ2-3; V gene: TRBV7-9; clone size: -; CDR3 protein: CASSLARDRGTDTQYF; CDR3 DNA: TGTGCCAGCAGCTTAGCCCGGGACAGGGGTACAGATACGCAGTATTTT
D gene: -; J gene: TRBJ2-7; V gene: TRBV5-1; clone size: -; CDR3 protein: CASSSPQDRSYEQYF; CDR3 DNA: TGCGCCAGCAGCTCTCCCCAGGATCGGTCCTACGAGCAGTACTTC
D gene: TRBD1; J gene: TRBJ2-5; V gene: TRBV4-1; clone size: -; CDR3 protein: CASSLGQLIQETQYF; CDR3 DNA: TGCGCCAGCAGCCTGGGACAGCTAATCCAAGAGACCCAGTACTTC
D gene: TRBD1; J gene: TRBJ1-5; V gene: TRBV10-3; clone size: -; CDR3 protein: CAISEGTGWNQPQHF; CDR3 DNA: TGTGCCATCAGTGAAGGGACAGGTTGGAATCAGCCCCAGCATTTT
D gene: TRBD2; J gene: TRBJ2-1; V gene: TRBV6-5; clone size: few; CDR3 protein: CASSYTGTSANEQFF; CDR3 DNA: TGTGCCAGCAGTTACACCGGGACTAGCGCCAATGAGCAGTTCTTC
D gene: TRBD1; J gene: TRBJ1-4; V gene: TRBV16; clone size: -; CDR3 protein: CASSHPLLGRGNEKLFF; CDR3 DNA: TGTGCCAGCAGCCATCCCCTGTTGGGCAGGGGGAATGAAAAACTGTTTTTT
D gene: -; J gene: TRBJ2-1; V gene: TRBV5-5; clone size: -; CDR3 protein: CASSLFQYNEQFF; CDR3 DNA: TGTGCCAGCAGCTTGTTCCAGTACAATGAGCAGTTCTTC
D gene: -; J gene: TRBJ2-2; V gene: TRBV25-1; clone size: -; CDR3 protein: CASSESRTANTGELFF; CDR3 DNA: TGTGCCAGCAGTGAGTCGAGGACAGCGAACACCGGGGAGCTGTTTTTT
D gene: -; J gene: TRBJ1-1; V gene: TRBV5-5; clone size: -; CDR3 protein: CASSPRGNTEAFF; CDR3 DNA: TGTGCCAGCAGCCCCCGGGGAAACACTGAAGCTTTCTTT